These T cell receptor beta chains were read from a single sample in a study of blood T cell repertoires in COVID-19. Clones were read by immunoSEQ multiplex PCR, and TCRdb kept only the in-frame ones, dropping some. The data show about 75,000 clones, with around 79% seen just once and roughly 5.9% held by the top ten. Sequences were obtained from peripheral blood. These receptors were taken from a woman of 80 years or more with active or convalescent COVID-19. Each CDR3 is given with its conserved first and last residue. The D gene is left open where the match is weak. Clone size is not always given. Where it is, it says once, few, many or a class for expanded clones.

J gene	V gene	clone size	D gene	CDR3 length	CDR3 DNA	CDR3 protein
TRBJ2-1	TRBV9	few	.	15	TGTGCCAGCAGCGCAGCGGGCACTACCTACAATGAGCAGTTCTTC	CASSAAGTTYNEQFF
TRBJ1-3	TRBV19	.	.	15	TGTGCCAGTAGTATCGTGGGGAGCTCTGGAAACACCATATATTTT	CASSIVGSSGNTIYF
TRBJ1-6	TRBV6-5	.	.	13	TGTGCCAGCAGCCCGACAGTGGAATCACCCCTCCACTTT	CASSPTVESPLHF
TRBJ1-2	TRBV7-2	.	TRBD1	15	TGTGCCAGCAGCAACCGAGGACAGGGTAGCTATGGCTACACCTTC	CASSNRGQGSYGYTF
TRBJ1-6	TRBV19	.	TRBD1	13	TGTGCCAGTAGTAGACAGGGTGGATCACCCCTCCACTTT	CASSRQGGSPLHF
TRBJ1-3	TRBV19	.	.	15	TGTGCCAGTAGTAAGAGGGTCTCGGTTGGAAACACCATATATTTT	CASSKRVSVGNTIYF
TRBJ1-2	TRBV3-1/TRBV3-2	many	.	12	TGTGCCAGCAGCCAACCCAGGGTTGGCTACACCTTC	CASSQPRVGYTF
TRBJ2-7	TRBV6-5	once	TRBD2	14	TGTGCCAGCAGCAGGACTAGCGGATCCTACGAGCAGTACTTC	CASSRTSGSYEQYF
TRBJ2-1	TRBV7-2	.	.	13	TGTGCCAGCAGCTTAGCCACCCAGAATGAGCAGTTCTTC	CASSLATQNEQFF
TRBJ2-5	TRBV4-3	.	.	15	TGCGCCAGCTCACCCTCCCCGGGATTTCAAGAGACCCAGTACTTC	CASSPSPGFQETQYF
TRBJ2-3	TRBV19	.	TRBD2	15	TGTGCCAGTAGGTCGGGACTAGCAAGCACAGATACGCAGTATTTT	CASRSGLASTDTQYF
TRBJ2-5	TRBV7-2	.	TRBD2	16	TGTGCCAGCAGCCGCGGACTAGCGGGGGGGCGTGAGACCCAGTACTTC	CASSRGLAGGRETQYF
TRBJ1-2	TRBV28	.	.	13	TGTGCCAGCAGTTTTTCAGGGGTCAATGGCTACACCTTC	CASSFSGVNGYTF
TRBJ2-5	TRBV7-2	.	TRBD2	15	TGTGCCAGCAGCCTAAGCGGGGGGGCCGGGGAGACCCAGTACTTC	CASSLSGGAGETQYF
TRBJ2-3	TRBV6-6	.	.	15	TGTGCCAGCAGTTATCGAGGGACTAGCACAGATACGCAGTATTTT	CASSYRGTSTDTQYF
TRBJ2-7	TRBV6-5	.	TRBD2	14	TGTGCCAGCAGTTATGGGACTAGCGGCTACGAGCAGTACTTC	CASSYGTSGYEQYF
TRBJ2-1	TRBV6-2/TRBV6-3	.	.	12	TGTGCCAGCAGCAGACAGGCACCCGAGCAGTTCTTC	CASSRQAPEQFF
TRBJ1-2	TRBV19	.	.	16	TGTGCCAGTAGTACCCGGGAGGTGCCGGGTAGCTATGGCTACACCTTC	CASSTREVPGSYGYTF
TRBJ1-1	TRBV6-6	.	.	11	TGTGCCAGCAGCCTATACACTGAAGCTTTCTTT	CASSLYTEAFF
TRBJ2-7	TRBV27	.	.	16	TGTGCCAGCAGTCCGACCACCGGGACACCATCCTACGAGCAGTACTTC	CASSPTTGTPSYEQYF
TRBJ1-1	TRBV5-1	.	TRBD1	16	TGCGCCAGCAGCAGATCCCCGGACAGGGTAGACACTGAAGCTTTCTTT	CASSRSPDRVDTEAFF
TRBJ1-2	TRBV3-1/TRBV3-2	few	TRBD1	15	TGTGCCAGCAGCCAAAGGAGGACAGGCGTCTATGGCTACACCTTC	CASSQRRTGVYGYTF